This TCR beta chain was sequenced in a study of blood T cell repertoires in COVID-19. Turning to the study itself: Sites in the United States, Italy and Spain provided acute and convalescent COVID-19 samples.

There are 16 residues in the CDR3. The trim removed 7 bases at V and 0 bases at J, leaving 10 bases unmatched. Germline values: CDR1 LNHDA, CDR2 SQIVND (reference sequence). The protocol was immunoSEQ multiplex PCR, while the TCRdb copy is restricted to in-frame clones and leaves out a portion. The sample includes around 170,000 clones, approximately 86% seen only once; the top ten take less than 3.5%. The specimen was peripheral blood. The chain couples TRBV19 to TRBJ1-2; 8 bases are a match to TRBD1. The sequence derives from a woman aged 25 to 39 with active or convalescent COVID-19. The CDR3 DNA sequence: TGTGCCAGTACCTCGGGACAGGAAACCTCTAACTATGGCTACACCTTC. Encoded protein: CASTSGQETSNYGYTF.